This T cell receptor (beta chain) was captured by sequencing in a study of blood T cell repertoires in COVID-19. Looking at the study overall: Some COVID-19 samples were acute and others convalescent; all came from the United States, Italy and Spain. Sources were T cells, B-cell-depleted T cells, or PBMCs; the material itself was cDNA or gDNA.

Authors' processing steps: Amplified reference gene primers provided the basis for estimating nucleated cell counts. Libraries were prepared by immunoSEQ multiplex PCR; TCRdb keeps only in-frame clonotypes and omits some of them. That table is the source of V, J and clone size, and D and trimming were worked out from the DNA. This sample has some 300,000 clones, with about 85% found just once. Trimming removed 3 bases from V and 2 bases from J; junction bases left unmatched: 5. This CDR3 is 15 amino acids long. Germline CDR1 reads SGHRS; CDR2 reads YFSETQ. J is TRBJ2-7 and V is TRBV5-1, with 10 bases aligning to TRBD2. The source of this sequence is a man between 18 and 29 years old with active or convalescent COVID-19. Sequenced: peripheral blood. In DNA form, the CDR3 reads TGCGCCAGCAGCTCACTAGCGGGGCCACCCTACGAGCAGTACTTC. Translated, it gives CASSSLAGPPYEQYF.